This paragraph covers one TCR beta chain sequence. The antigen remains undetermined. Each of the donors was a healthy bone marrow donor. Likely unrecorded immune exposures existed in these nominally healthy donors. The ends lost 4 bases at V and 4 bases at J; junction bases unmatched: 3. CDR1 MNHEY and CDR2 SMNVEV come from the germline V gene (reference sequence). This CDR3 region has 15 residues. The data belong to a study of cytomegalovirus exposure and HLA in healthy donors. Amplification used 60 Vbeta primers and 13 Jbeta primers. The protocol was immunoSEQ multiplex PCR, while the TCRdb copy is restricted to in-frame clones and leaves out a portion. The sample has 150,000 to 200,000 clones; 80% are singletons. Overall study results and limits: Follow-up analysis later connected one missense variant in DCLRE1C with trimming of TCR beta V- and J-genes. The authors excluded some V segments, including TRBV6-2 and TRBV6-3, as indistinguishable.

This chain joins TRBV27 and TRBJ2-7; 14 bases map to TRBD2. This receptor was obtained from a man aged 18 to 29 in good health and CMV-seropositive. Sequencing was carried out using PBMCs. The CDR3 DNA sequence: TGTGCCAGCAGTTCCCGGACTAGCGGGAGGTACGAGCAGTACTTC. Its protein is CASSSRTSGRYEQYF.